This is a list of T cell receptor beta chains from one sample in a study of PD-1 blockade in mismatch repair-deficient tumors. Only in-frame clones appear in the TCRdb table, and some are missing; sequencing was by immunoSEQ multiplex PCR. The sample consists of 80,000 to 130,000 clones, 70% to 85% of them appearing once. The material sequenced was peripheral blood, taken roughly 35 weeks after starting pembrolizumab. The receptor source for this set is an adult with mismatch repair-deficient cancer. Both conserved end residues are part of each CDR3. Fields, in order: V gene, J gene, D gene, clone size, CDR3 protein, CDR3 DNA. D genes are given only for firm matches. Size tells how often a clone was seen (once, few, many) or the class of an expanded clone, and some rows leave it out.

V gene: TRBV7-6; J gene: TRBJ2-2; D gene: -; clone size: -; CDR3 protein: CASSLEQMNTGELFF; CDR3 DNA: TGTGCCAGCAGCTTAGAACAGATGAACACCGGGGAGCTGTTTTTT
V gene: TRBV11-2; J gene: TRBJ2-1; D gene: TRBD2; clone size: few; CDR3 protein: CASSPPSGEQFF; CDR3 DNA: TGTGCCAGCAGCCCCCCTAGCGGTGAGCAGTTCTTC
V gene: TRBV7-3; J gene: TRBJ2-3; D gene: -; clone size: -; CDR3 protein: CASSLAGSHTDTQYF; CDR3 DNA: TGTGCCAGCAGCTTAGCAGGTTCCCACACAGATACGCAGTATTTT
V gene: TRBV25-1; J gene: TRBJ2-1; D gene: TRBD2; clone size: -; CDR3 protein: CASSGLAAPYNEQFF; CDR3 DNA: TGTGCCAGCAGCGGACTAGCGGCCCCCTACAATGAGCAGTTCTTC
V gene: TRBV27; J gene: TRBJ2-5; D gene: -; clone size: -; CDR3 protein: CASSLRRQETQYF; CDR3 DNA: TGTGCCAGCAGTTTACGACGTCAAGAGACCCAGTACTTC
V gene: TRBV21-1; J gene: TRBJ2-1; D gene: -; clone size: -; CDR3 protein: CASMGLVDNEQFF; CDR3 DNA: TGTGCCAGCATGGGACTAGTTGACAATGAGCAGTTCTTC
V gene: TRBV14; J gene: TRBJ2-2; D gene: -; clone size: -; CDR3 protein: CASSPYRAGELFF; CDR3 DNA: TGTGCCAGCAGCCCTTACAGGGCCGGGGAGCTGTTTTTT
V gene: TRBV28; J gene: TRBJ1-2; D gene: -; clone size: -; CDR3 protein: CASSLTLTSLTNYGYTF; CDR3 DNA: TGTGCCAGCAGTTTAACTTTAACGAGTTTAACTAACTATGGCTACACCTTC
V gene: TRBV7-6; J gene: TRBJ2-1; D gene: -; clone size: -; CDR3 protein: CASSLRAQRPDNEQFF; CDR3 DNA: TGTGCCAGCAGCTTAAGGGCCCAAAGACCTGACAATGAGCAGTTCTTC
V gene: TRBV7-9; J gene: TRBJ2-7; D gene: TRBD1; clone size: -; CDR3 protein: CASSYGQGNEQYF; CDR3 DNA: TGTGCCAGCAGCTACGGACAGGGGAACGAGCAGTACTTC
V gene: TRBV12-5; J gene: TRBJ2-1; D gene: -; clone size: -; CDR3 protein: CASGARTGQHNEQFF; CDR3 DNA: TGTGCTAGTGGTGCCCGCACGGGACAACACAATGAGCAGTTCTTC
V gene: TRBV13; J gene: TRBJ2-7; D gene: -; clone size: -; CDR3 protein: CASSFMDGSYEQYF; CDR3 DNA: TGTGCCAGCAGCTTCATGGACGGCTCCTACGAGCAGTACTTC
V gene: TRBV30; J gene: TRBJ1-4; D gene: TRBD1; clone size: once; CDR3 protein: CAWTPDRGANEKLFF; CDR3 DNA: TGTGCCTGGACCCCCGACAGGGGTGCTAATGAAAAACTGTTTTTT
V gene: TRBV2; J gene: TRBJ2-2; D gene: TRBD2; clone size: -; CDR3 protein: CASSALAGGTGELFF; CDR3 DNA: TGTGCCAGCAGTGCACTAGCGGGAGGAACCGGGGAGCTGTTTTTT
V gene: TRBV10-3; J gene: TRBJ1-2; D gene: -; clone size: -; CDR3 protein: CAIRTTGLADYGYTF; CDR3 DNA: TGTGCCATCAGGACAACGGGCCTTGCCGACTATGGCTACACCTTC
V gene: TRBV7-2; J gene: TRBJ1-5; D gene: -; clone size: -; CDR3 protein: CASREGSQPQHF; CDR3 DNA: TGTGCCAGCCGGGAAGGAAGTCAGCCCCAGCATTTT
V gene: TRBV4-3; J gene: TRBJ1-2; D gene: -; clone size: -; CDR3 protein: CASSLYIRTANYGYTF; CDR3 DNA: TGCGCCAGCAGCCTGTACATTAGAACAGCTAACTATGGCTACACCTTC
V gene: TRBV19; J gene: TRBJ1-1; D gene: TRBD1; clone size: -; CDR3 protein: CASSPWDSKNTEAFF; CDR3 DNA: TGTGCCAGCTCGCCTTGGGACAGTAAGAACACTGAAGCTTTCTTT
V gene: TRBV7-6; J gene: TRBJ2-7; D gene: TRBD1; clone size: few; CDR3 protein: CASSLSGQGAEQYF; CDR3 DNA: TGTGCCAGCAGCTTATCTGGGCAGGGGGCCGAGCAGTACTTC
V gene: TRBV2; J gene: TRBJ2-7; D gene: -; clone size: -; CDR3 protein: CASRAISAYEQYF; CDR3 DNA: TGTGCCAGCAGGGCGATCTCTGCATACGAGCAGTACTTC
V gene: TRBV7-3; J gene: TRBJ2-3; D gene: -; clone size: -; CDR3 protein: CASSSGPTDTQYF; CDR3 DNA: TGTGCCAGCAGCTCCGGACCCACAGATACGCAGTATTTT
V gene: TRBV9; J gene: TRBJ2-7; D gene: -; clone size: -; CDR3 protein: CASSVAGSSSYEQYF; CDR3 DNA: TGTGCCAGCAGCGTAGCGGGCTCGAGCTCCTACGAGCAGTACTTC
V gene: TRBV4-1; J gene: TRBJ1-5; D gene: -; clone size: few; CDR3 protein: CASSQGPSNQPQHF; CDR3 DNA: TGCGCCAGCAGCCAAGGCCCCAGCAATCAGCCCCAGCATTTT
V gene: TRBV5-1; J gene: TRBJ1-5; D gene: TRBD1; clone size: -; CDR3 protein: CASSLEGQPFPQHF; CDR3 DNA: TGCGCCAGCAGCTTGGAGGGACAGCCCTTCCCCCAGCATTTT
V gene: TRBV11-2; J gene: TRBJ2-7; D gene: -; clone size: -; CDR3 protein: CASSTGLAYEQYF; CDR3 DNA: TGTGCCAGCAGCACTGGCTTAGCCTACGAGCAGTACTTC
V gene: TRBV27; J gene: TRBJ2-1; D gene: -; clone size: -; CDR3 protein: CASRSLQVRIFNEQFF; CDR3 DNA: TGTGCCAGCAGATCACTACAGGTTAGGATATTCAATGAGCAGTTCTTC
V gene: TRBV7-9; J gene: TRBJ2-1; D gene: -; clone size: -; CDR3 protein: CASSLGRGEGNEQFF; CDR3 DNA: TGTGCCAGCAGCTTGGGCAGGGGGGAAGGGAATGAGCAGTTCTTC
V gene: TRBV19; J gene: TRBJ2-5; D gene: -; clone size: -; CDR3 protein: CASSKGDLSWETQYF; CDR3 DNA: TGTGCCAGTAGTAAAGGGGACCTCTCCTGGGAGACCCAGTACTTC
V gene: TRBV11-2; J gene: TRBJ2-7; D gene: -; clone size: -; CDR3 protein: CASSLAGQPLWGEQYF; CDR3 DNA: TGTGCCAGCAGCTTAGCTGGACAGCCCTTGTGGGGTGAGCAGTACTTC
V gene: TRBV6-6; J gene: TRBJ1-1; D gene: TRBD1; clone size: -; CDR3 protein: CASSLTGQGSTEAFF; CDR3 DNA: TGTGCCAGCAGTCTTACGGGACAGGGGTCCACTGAAGCTTTCTTT
V gene: TRBV7-7; J gene: TRBJ1-3; D gene: -; clone size: -; CDR3 protein: CASSPELFSSGNTIYF; CDR3 DNA: TGTGCTAGCAGTCCCGAGCTTTTTTCCTCTGGAAACACCATATATTTT
V gene: TRBV21-1; J gene: TRBJ2-4; D gene: -; clone size: -; CDR3 protein: CASSKKSLLGLRAKNIQYF; CDR3 DNA: TGTGCCAGCAGCAAAAAGAGCCTTCTGGGACTCAGAGCCAAAAACATTCAGTACTTC
V gene: TRBV2; J gene: TRBJ2-1; D gene: TRBD2; clone size: -; CDR3 protein: CASSVGLSYEQFF; CDR3 DNA: TGTGCCAGCAGTGTGGGACTAAGCTATGAGCAGTTCTTC
V gene: TRBV15; J gene: TRBJ2-7; D gene: -; clone size: -; CDR3 protein: CATSRDRGLARYEQYF; CDR3 DNA: TGTGCCACCAGCAGAGATCGAGGGCTAGCGCGCTACGAGCAGTACTTC
V gene: TRBV7-9; J gene: TRBJ2-7; D gene: -; clone size: few; CDR3 protein: CASSYRDHGEGYEQYF; CDR3 DNA: TGTGCCAGCAGCTACCGGGACCACGGAGAGGGATACGAGCAGTACTTC
V gene: TRBV5-5; J gene: TRBJ1-2; D gene: -; clone size: -; CDR3 protein: CASSLTGREPYGYTF; CDR3 DNA: TGTGCCAGCAGCTTGACGGGGAGGGAACCCTATGGCTACACCTTC
V gene: TRBV9; J gene: TRBJ1-2; D gene: -; clone size: few; CDR3 protein: CASSSRKENYGYTF; CDR3 DNA: TGTGCCAGCAGCTCTCGTAAGGAGAACTATGGCTACACCTTC
V gene: TRBV7-9; J gene: TRBJ2-1; D gene: TRBD2; clone size: -; CDR3 protein: CASSFPLAGEFF; CDR3 DNA: TGTGCCAGCAGCTTCCCTCTAGCGGGGGAGTTCTTC
V gene: TRBV2; J gene: TRBJ1-1; D gene: -; clone size: few; CDR3 protein: CAIPQEADEAFF; CDR3 DNA: TGTGCCATCCCCCAAGAAGCGGATGAAGCTTTCTTT
V gene: TRBV5-1; J gene: TRBJ2-1; D gene: TRBD1; clone size: -; CDR3 protein: CASRTGGYEQFF; CDR3 DNA: TGCGCCAGCAGGACAGGGGGCTATGAGCAGTTCTTC
V gene: TRBV27; J gene: TRBJ2-2; D gene: TRBD1; clone size: -; CDR3 protein: CASSWGQITGELFF; CDR3 DNA: TGTGCCAGCAGTTGGGGACAGATCACCGGGGAGCTGTTTTTT
V gene: TRBV9; J gene: TRBJ2-2; D gene: -; clone size: many; CDR3 protein: CASSANTPATGELFF; CDR3 DNA: TGTGCCAGCAGCGCAAATACACCGGCCACCGGGGAGCTGTTTTTT
V gene: TRBV9; J gene: TRBJ2-3; D gene: TRBD2; clone size: -; CDR3 protein: CASSPTERGTSGRDTQYF; CDR3 DNA: TGTGCCAGCAGCCCCACCGAGAGGGGGACTAGCGGGAGAGATACGCAGTATTTT
V gene: TRBV27; J gene: TRBJ1-2; D gene: -; clone size: -; CDR3 protein: CASSLWGPSYGYTF; CDR3 DNA: TGTGCCAGCAGTTTATGGGGTCCCTCCTATGGCTACACCTTC
V gene: TRBV6-5; J gene: TRBJ2-3; D gene: -; clone size: -; CDR3 protein: CATLSRGYTDTQYF; CDR3 DNA: TGTGCCACCCTCTCCAGGGGTTACACAGATACGCAGTATTTT
V gene: TRBV6-1; J gene: TRBJ1-2; D gene: -; clone size: -; CDR3 protein: CASRKTGNYGYTF; CDR3 DNA: TGTGCCAGCAGGAAAACTGGTAACTATGGCTACACCTTC
V gene: TRBV9; J gene: TRBJ2-1; D gene: TRBD2; clone size: -; CDR3 protein: CASSVSGRYNEQFF; CDR3 DNA: TGTGCCAGCAGCGTGAGCGGGAGATACAATGAGCAGTTCTTC
V gene: TRBV7-2; J gene: TRBJ2-7; D gene: TRBD2; clone size: -; CDR3 protein: CASSRLGGSKYEQYF; CDR3 DNA: TGTGCCAGCAGCCGTCTCGGCGGGAGTAAGTACGAGCAGTACTTC
V gene: TRBV14; J gene: TRBJ2-5; D gene: TRBD1; clone size: -; CDR3 protein: CASSPLRQGRETQYF; CDR3 DNA: TGTGCCAGCAGCCCGCTCCGACAGGGAAGGGAGACCCAGTACTTC
V gene: TRBV10-3; J gene: TRBJ1-1; D gene: -; clone size: -; CDR3 protein: CAISESTGGNTEAFF; CDR3 DNA: TGTGCCATCAGTGAGTCCACGGGGGGGAACACTGAAGCTTTCTTT